Listed below are T cell receptor beta chains from one sample, sequenced in a study of pediatric ulcerative colitis. This table comes from immunoSEQ multiplex PCR, and its TCRdb copy is limited to in-frame clones, with some not included. The table has some 15,000 clones, roughly three quarters seen once. Sequencing used gut tissue. Source of these receptors: a boy aged 5-17 years who was a control in a study of pediatric ulcerative colitis. The CDR3 runs from the conserved cysteine through the conserved F or W. The D gene is left open where the match is weak. Size is stated for part of the rows, as once, few or many counts, or as a class when the clone is expanded.

D | size | J | V | length | CDR3 | DNA
NA | NA | TRBJ2-3 | TRBV6-4 | 15 | CASSDSFLEGGTQYF | TGTGCCAGCAGCGACTCGTTTTTGGAGGGCGGTACGCAGTATTTT
NA | NA | TRBJ2-3 | TRBV27 | 15 | CASSLMGGSTDTQYF | TGTGCCAGCAGTTTAATGGGGGGCAGCACAGATACGCAGTATTTT
NA | NA | TRBJ1-3 | TRBV6-1 | 14 | CASSTAFSGNTIYF | TGTGCCAGCAGTACAGCTTTCTCTGGAAACACCATATATTTT
TRBD1 | NA | TRBJ1-2 | TRBV9 | 16 | CASSARQGSEPGGYTF | TGTGCCAGCAGCGCCCGACAGGGTTCGGAACCAGGAGGCTACACCTTC
NA | once | TRBJ2-3 | TRBV11-2 | 12 | CASSHEMDTQYF | TGTGCCAGCAGCCATGAAATGGATACGCAGTATTTT
NA | NA | TRBJ2-7 | TRBV5-1 | 13 | CASSLDFSYEQYF | TGCGCCAGCAGCTTGGACTTTTCCTACGAGCAGTACTTC
NA | once | TRBJ2-1 | TRBV10-1 | 20 | CASSEGFSSWGEVPLKVTIF | TGCGCCAGCAGTGAGGGATTTTCGAGTTGGGGGGAGGTTCCCCTAAAGGTGACGATCTTC
NA | NA | TRBJ2-7 | TRBV12-5 | 13 | CASGFGPMDEQYF | TGTGCTAGTGGTTTCGGCCCGATGGACGAGCAGTACTTC
TRBD1 | NA | TRBJ2-3 | TRBV7-4 | 15 | CASSTDRFYTDTQYF | TGTGCCAGCAGTACGGACAGGTTTTACACAGATACGCAGTATTTT
NA | NA | TRBJ1-2 | TRBV6-5 | 12 | CASTPTGYGYTF | TGTGCCAGCACTCCAACAGGCTATGGCTACACCTTC
TRBD2 | NA | TRBJ2-1 | TRBV5-6 | 11 | CASSSQRGQFF | TGTGCCAGCAGCTCCCAGCGGGGGCAGTTCTTC
NA | NA | TRBJ1-5 | TRBV11-2 | 14 | CASSLDTRGQPQHF | TGTGCCAGCAGCTTAGATACGCGGGGACAGCCCCAGCATTTT
NA | NA | TRBJ2-7 | TRBV7-3 | 13 | CASSSQAQVEQYF | TGTGCCAGCAGCTCACAGGCGCAGGTCGAGCAGTACTTC
NA | NA | TRBJ1-5 | TRBV19 | 16 | CASSRGGGTLDQPQHF | TGTGCCAGTAGTCGAGGGGGTGGGACATTAGATCAGCCCCAGCATTTT
NA | NA | TRBJ1-4 | TRBV5-1 | 16 | CASRATGLRTNEKLFF | TGCGCCAGCAGGGCAACAGGGTTGAGAACTAATGAAAAACTGTTTTTT
NA | NA | TRBJ1-1 | TRBV11-2 | 18 | CASSLGPPAGAETTEAFF | TGTGCCAGCAGCTTAGGCCCCCCCGCGGGGGCTGAGACTACTGAAGCTTTCTTT
NA | NA | TRBJ2-3 | TRBV19 | 15 | CATTELAHGTDTQYF | TGTGCAACAACGGAACTAGCCCACGGCACAGATACGCAGTATTTT
TRBD1 | NA | TRBJ2-5 | TRBV19 | 14 | CASGGQGVQETQYF | TGTGCCAGTGGGGGACAGGGAGTGCAGGAGACCCAGTACTTC
TRBD1 | NA | TRBJ2-4 | TRBV18 | 15 | CASASAGGEGNIQYF | TGTGCCAGCGCCTCGGCAGGGGGCGAGGGAAACATTCAGTACTTC
NA | NA | TRBJ2-7 | TRBV27 | 14 | CASSKTGSPYEQYF | TGTGCCAGCAGTAAAACAGGGAGCCCCTACGAGCAGTACTTC
NA | once | TRBJ2-2 | TRBV2 | 14 | CASKMAVNTGELFF | TGTGCCTCAAAAATGGCGGTGAACACCGGGGAGCTGTTTTTT
NA | few | TRBJ2-7 | TRBV28 | 13 | CASRKATAYEQYF | TGTGCCAGCAGAAAAGCTACAGCCTACGAGCAGTACTTC
NA | NA | TRBJ2-7 | TRBV7-2 | 15 | CASSLSLVRDYEQYF | TGTGCCAGCAGCTTATCACTAGTTCGGGACTACGAGCAGTACTTC
NA | NA | TRBJ2-1 | TRBV5-1 | 16 | CASSLSPTASYNEQFF | TGCGCCAGCAGCTTAAGTCCGACGGCATCCTACAATGAGCAGTTCTTC
NA | NA | TRBJ1-1 | TRBV29-1 | 13 | CSVERGRWTEAFF | TGCAGCGTTGAACGAGGGAGATGGACTGAAGCTTTCTTT
TRBD2 | once | TRBJ2-3 | TRBV27 | 15 | CASRVLAGHTDTQYF | TGTGCCAGCAGGGTACTAGCGGGACATACAGATACGCAGTATTTT
NA | NA | TRBJ1-5 | TRBV7-2 | 14 | CASSEQRESGPQHF | TGTGCCAGCAGCGAACAGCGGGAAAGCGGGCCCCAGCATTTT
TRBD1 | NA | TRBJ1-6 | TRBV5-6 | 14 | CASSLKGANSPLHF | TGTGCCAGCAGCTTGAAGGGGGCAAATTCACCCCTCCACTTT
NA | NA | TRBJ2-6 | TRBV19 | 16 | CASSILELSGANVLTF | TGTGCCAGTAGTATCCTGGAGCTCTCTGGGGCCAACGTCCTGACTTTC
TRBD2 | NA | TRBJ2-7 | TRBV25-1 | 17 | CASSESGWASGNYEQYF | TGTGCCAGCAGTGAATCTGGGTGGGCTAGCGGGAACTACGAGCAGTACTTC
NA | NA | TRBJ2-3 | TRBV4-3 | 17 | CASSQDYSWDGTDTQYF | TGCGCCAGCAGCCAAGATTACTCCTGGGACGGCACAGATACGCAGTATTTT
NA | NA | TRBJ2-1 | TRBV5-1 | 16 | CASSWLGGIAHNEQFF | TGCGCCAGCAGCTGGCTGGGCGGTATCGCTCACAATGAGCAGTTCTTC
NA | NA | TRBJ2-5 | TRBV20-1 | 11 | CSARVVETQYF | TGCAGTGCTAGAGTGGTAGAGACCCAGTACTTC
NA | NA | TRBJ2-5 | TRBV28 | 17 | CASSYIGTRTAGETQYF | TGTGCCAGCAGCTATATAGGGACCAGGACGGCCGGGGAGACCCAGTACTTC
TRBD1 | NA | TRBJ1-2 | TRBV29-1 | 14 | CSVEGRGRSYGYTF | TGCAGCGTTGAAGGCAGGGGGCGCAGCTATGGCTACACCTTC
TRBD1 | NA | TRBJ1-4 | TRBV9 | 14 | CASSVGQVNEKLFF | TGTGCCAGCAGCGTGGGACAGGTTAATGAAAAACTGTTTTTT
TRBD2 | NA | TRBJ2-3 | TRBV29-1 | 13 | CSASGGLTDTQYF | TGCAGCGCCAGCGGGGGCCTCACAGATACGCAGTATTTT
NA | NA | TRBJ1-4 | TRBV12-5 | 16 | CASGFQQGPTNEKLFF | TGTGCTAGTGGTTTCCAACAGGGCCCAACTAATGAAAAACTGTTTTTT
NA | few | TRBJ2-7 | TRBV6-4 | 19 | CASGESRGRAFKSSYEQYF | TGTGCCAGCGGTGAGAGCCGCGGTAGGGCGTTTAAGAGCTCCTACGAGCAGTACTTC
TRBD1 | NA | TRBJ1-3 | TRBV19 | 13 | CASSMGQSYTIYF | TGTGCCAGTAGTATGGGACAGTCGTACACCATATATTTT